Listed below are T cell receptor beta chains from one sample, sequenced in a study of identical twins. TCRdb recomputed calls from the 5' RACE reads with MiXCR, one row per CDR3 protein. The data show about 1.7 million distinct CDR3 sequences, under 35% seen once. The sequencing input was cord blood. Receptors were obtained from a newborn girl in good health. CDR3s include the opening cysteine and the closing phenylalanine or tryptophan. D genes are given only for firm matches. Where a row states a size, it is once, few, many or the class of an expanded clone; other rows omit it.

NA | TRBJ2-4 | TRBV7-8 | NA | TGTGCCAGCAGCTTAGGGTGGGCCGGTTCACTGACCAAAAACATTCAGTACTTC | CASSLGWAGSLTKNIQYF
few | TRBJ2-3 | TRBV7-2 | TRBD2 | TGTGCCAGCAGCTTAATCCGGCGACTAGCGGGGGGGGGAAGCACAGATACGCAGTATTTT | CASSLIRRLAGGGSTDTQYF
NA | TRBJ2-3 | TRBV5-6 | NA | TGTGCCAGCAGCTTCGCGGACCTCACAGATACGCGGTATTTT | CASSFADLTDTRYF
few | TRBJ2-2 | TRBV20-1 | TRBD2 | TGCAGTGCTACATTAGCGGGGAGGAACACCGGGGAGCTGTTTTTT | CSATLAGRNTGELFF
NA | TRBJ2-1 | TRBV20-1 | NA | TGCAGTCCCAACCAAAACAATGAGCAGTTCTTC | CSPNQNNEQFF
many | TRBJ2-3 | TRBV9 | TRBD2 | TGTGCCAGCAGCGTAGGCCCTAGCGGGGGCACAGATACGCAGTATTTT | CASSVGPSGGTDTQYF
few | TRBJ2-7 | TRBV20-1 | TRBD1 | TGCAGTGCTAGAGACCCGACAGGGGGCTACGAGCAGTACTTC | CSARDPTGGYEQYF
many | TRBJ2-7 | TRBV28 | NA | TGTGCCAGCAGTGAAAGGACCTACGAGCAGTACTTC | CASSERTYEQYF
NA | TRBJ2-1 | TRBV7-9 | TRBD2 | TGTGCCAGCAGCACCCGGACTAGCGGGTTATACAATGAGCAGTTCTTC | CASSTRTSGLYNEQFF
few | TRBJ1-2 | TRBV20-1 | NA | TGCAGTGCCCAGGACAACTATGGCTACACCTTC | CSAQDNYGYTF
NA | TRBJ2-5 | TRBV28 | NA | TGTGCCAGCAGTTTAGCGTGGAGGGGTGAGCAGTACTTC | CASSLAWRGEQYF
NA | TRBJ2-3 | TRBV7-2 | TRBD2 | TGTGCCAGCAGCTTAGAGCTGACTAGCGGGGGGGTCAGTGATACGCAGTATTTT | CASSLELTSGGVSDTQYF
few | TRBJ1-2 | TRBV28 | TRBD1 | TGTGCCAGCAGAGAGACAGGGGGCGGCTATGGCTACACCTTC | CASRETGGGYGYTF
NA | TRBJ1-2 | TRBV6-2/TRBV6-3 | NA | TGTGCCAGCAGTTACTCGTCCCTCTATGGCTACACCTTC | CASSYSSLYGYTF
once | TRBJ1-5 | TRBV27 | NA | TGTGCCAGCAGTTTTGGGAGGGGCGATCAGCCCCAGCATTTT | CASSFGRGDQPQHF
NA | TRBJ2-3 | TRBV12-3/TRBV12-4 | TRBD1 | TGTGCCAGCAATTACGGACAGGTCCACACAGATACGCAGTATTTT | CASNYGQVHTDTQYF
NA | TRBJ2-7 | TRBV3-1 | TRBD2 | TGTGCCAGCAGTCAACGGACTAGCGGGAGGCGGGGGGAGCAGTACTTC | CASSQRTSGRRGEQYF
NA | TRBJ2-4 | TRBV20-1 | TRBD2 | TGCAGTGCCGGAGCCGCGGGGGGCGCCAAAAACATTCAGTACTTC | CSAGAAGGAKNIQYF
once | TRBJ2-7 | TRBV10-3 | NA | TGTTCCATCAGTAAGGGGTACGAGCAGTACTTC | CSISKGYEQYF
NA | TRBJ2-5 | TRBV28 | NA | TGTGCCAGCAGTGGGGCAGTACAAGAGGCCCAGTACTTC | CASSGAVQEAQYF
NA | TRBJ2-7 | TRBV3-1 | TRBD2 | TGTGCCAGTAGCCAAGCGGCGGGAGTGGAAGAGCAGTACTTC | CASSQAAGVEEQYF
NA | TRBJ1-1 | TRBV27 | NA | TGTGCCAGCAGTTTTAGTCCTCAGGGGATTGACACTGAAGCTTTCTTT | CASSFSPQGIDTEAFF
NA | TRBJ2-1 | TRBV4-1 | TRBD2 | TGCGCCAGCAGCCACGGACTAGCGGGCTCCTACAATGAGCAGTTCTTC | CASSHGLAGSYNEQFF
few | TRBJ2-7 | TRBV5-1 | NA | TGCGCCAGCAGCCGGTCAACAGGTTACCCTGCCTCCTCCTACGAGCAGTACTTC | CASSRSTGYPASSYEQYF
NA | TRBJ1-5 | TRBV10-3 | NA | TGTGCCATCAGTGAAACTTCGGCAGGGAGTCAGCCCCAGCATTTT | CAISETSAGSQPQHF
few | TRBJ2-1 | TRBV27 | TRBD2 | TGTGCCAGCAGTTCAAGACTAGCGGGATATGATGAGCAGTTCTTC | CASSSRLAGYDEQFF
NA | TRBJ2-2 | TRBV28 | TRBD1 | TGTGCCAGCAGTCTACTGAATTTGCGGGACAGGAAAAACACCGGGGAGCTGTTTTTT | CASSLLNLRDRKNTGELFF
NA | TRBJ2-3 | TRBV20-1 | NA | TGCAGTGCTAGGAGCCAGGGCACAGATACGCAGTATTTT | CSARSQGTDTQYF
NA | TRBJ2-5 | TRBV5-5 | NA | TGTGCCAGCAGCCTACTCGCGACGGGGGAGACCCAGTACTTC | CASSLLATGETQYF
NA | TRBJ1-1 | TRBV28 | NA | TGTGCCAGCAGTTTATGGGAGGGGGGGGCGAGTGAAGCTTTCTTT | CASSLWEGGASEAFF
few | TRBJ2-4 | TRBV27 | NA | TGTGCCAGCAGTTTATTCGGGGACACTCTGGGGGAGCAGTACTTC | CASSLFGDTLGEQYF
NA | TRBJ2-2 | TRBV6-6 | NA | TGTGCCAGCAGTTTTTTCCCCAGGGGTGACGCCGGGGAGCTGTTTTTT | CASSFFPRGDAGELFF
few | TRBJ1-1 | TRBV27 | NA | TGTGCCAGCAGTTTTGGGCGAAGTACCCGATGGACTGAAGCTTTCTTT | CASSFGRSTRWTEAFF
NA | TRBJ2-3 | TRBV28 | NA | TGTGCCAGCAGACCTATAGCGCTAGATACGCAGTATTTT | CASRPIALDTQYF
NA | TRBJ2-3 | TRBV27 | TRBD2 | TGTGCCAGCAGCTATTCTAGCGGAGCCCCAAGCACAGATACGCAGTATTTT | CASSYSSGAPSTDTQYF
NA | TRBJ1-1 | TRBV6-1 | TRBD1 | TGTGCCAGCAGGCCGGATGGGACAGGGGGTAGGAACACTGAAGCTTTCTTT | CASRPDGTGGRNTEAFF
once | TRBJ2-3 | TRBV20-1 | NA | TGCAGTGCTAAGGGTGTCAACACAGATACGCAGTATTTT | CSAKGVNTDTQYF
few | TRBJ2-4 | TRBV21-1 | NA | TGTGCCAGCAATCGAAACATTCAGTACTTC | CASNRNIQYF
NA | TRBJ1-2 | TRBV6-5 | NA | TGTGCCAGAAGGGGACGTCGGAGGCGGTATGGCTACACCTTC | CARRGRRRRYGYTF
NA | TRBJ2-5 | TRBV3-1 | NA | TGTGCCAGCAGCCATAGTCGGACCCAGTACTTC | CASSHSRTQYF
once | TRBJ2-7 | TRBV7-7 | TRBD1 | TGTGCTAGCAGCCCCGGGACAGGGGGTTTGGACGAGCAGTACTTC | CASSPGTGGLDEQYF
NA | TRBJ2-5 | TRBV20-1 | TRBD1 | TGCAGTGCTAGAATAGGGGGCGAATGGGAGACCCAGTACTTC | CSARIGGEWETQYF
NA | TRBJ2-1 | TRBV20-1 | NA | TGCAGTGCTAGAGGACTATCGGGAGTATACAATGAGCAGTTCTTC | CSARGLSGVYNEQFF
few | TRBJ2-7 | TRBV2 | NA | TGTGCCAGCAGTGAAGCGCTTCGGACGGACGGCCCCTACGAGCAGTACTTC | CASSEALRTDGPYEQYF
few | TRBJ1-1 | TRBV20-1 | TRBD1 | TGCAGTGCCCGGACAGGGAGGGGGGACACTGAAGCTTTCTTT | CSARTGRGDTEAFF
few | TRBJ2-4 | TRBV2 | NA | TGTGCCAGCAGTGAAAACATTCAGTACTTC | CASSENIQYF
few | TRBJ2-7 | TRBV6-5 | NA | TGTGCCAGCAGTTCCCGACCGGGCGAGCAGTACTTC | CASSSRPGEQYF
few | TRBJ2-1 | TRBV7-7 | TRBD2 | TGTGCTAGCAGCTTAATGGGAGGGTACAATGAGCAGTTCTTC | CASSLMGGYNEQFF
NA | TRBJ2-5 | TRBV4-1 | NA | TGCGCCAGCAGCTCAATTAAGTCACTAGAGGTTAAGCAGTACTTC | CASSSIKSLEVKQYF
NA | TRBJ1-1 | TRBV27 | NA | TGTGCCAGCAGTCCGAACCGTCACATTGAAGCTTTCTTT | CASSPNRHIEAFF